This is a list of T cell receptor beta chains from one sample in a study of PD-1 blockade in classical Hodgkin lymphoma. Libraries were prepared by immunoSEQ multiplex PCR; TCRdb keeps only in-frame clonotypes and omits some of them. The table lists more than 95,000 clones, approximately 89% of them singletons. The sequenced sample was peripheral blood mononuclear cells (PBMCs), obtained before the fourth cycle of nivolumab. Every receptor here comes from a human donor with classical Hodgkin lymphoma. The CDR3 runs from the conserved cysteine through the conserved F or W. Fields, in order: clone size, J gene, D gene, CDR3 length, V gene, CDR3 protein, CDR3 DNA. A D gene is named only where the DNA matches it firmly. The size field is filled for only some rows; it gives once, few, many or a size class.

NA	TRBJ1-1	NA	17	TRBV7-2	CASSLAPRRSMNTEAFF	TGTGCCAGCAGCTTAGCCCCCCGCAGAAGCATGAACACTGAAGCTTTCTTT
NA	TRBJ2-2	TRBD1	18	TRBV11-2	CASSYTSVGTVNTGELFF	TGTGCCAGCAGCTACACGTCCGTCGGGACAGTGAACACCGGGGAGCTGTTTTTT
few	TRBJ1-5	NA	14	TRBV19	CASSFAPGNQPQHF	TGTGCCAGTAGTTTCGCCCCCGGCAATCAGCCCCAGCATTTT
NA	TRBJ1-1	NA	16	TRBV6-5	CASSYSNRGSGTEAFF	TGTGCCAGCAGTTACTCGAATAGGGGTAGTGGCACTGAAGCTTTCTTT
NA	TRBJ2-6	NA	13	TRBV6-5	CASSYSGTGPLTF	TGTGCCAGCAGTTACTCTGGAACAGGGCCCCTGACTTTC
NA	TRBJ1-2	NA	14	TRBV5-6	CASSLGSRDHGYTF	TGTGCCAGCAGCTTGGGGTCCAGGGACCATGGCTACACCTTC
NA	TRBJ2-7	TRBD1	17	TRBV28	CASIKKGLGQGVHEQYF	TGTGCCAGCATAAAAAAAGGTTTAGGACAGGGGGTCCACGAGCAGTACTTC
NA	TRBJ2-7	NA	12	TRBV29-1	CSVLGVSYEQYF	TGCAGCGTATTGGGCGTCTCCTACGAGCAGTACTTC
once	TRBJ2-3	NA	15	TRBV7-2	CASSLSLHGPDTQYF	TGTGCCAGCAGCTTATCTCTCCACGGCCCAGATACGCAGTATTTT
NA	TRBJ2-1	TRBD2	14	TRBV18	CASSAGLEYNEQFF	TGTGCCAGCTCAGCGGGACTAGAATACAATGAGCAGTTCTTC
NA	TRBJ2-1	TRBD1	15	TRBV10-2	CASSDEGASYNEQFF	TGCGCCAGCAGTGATGAGGGGGCTAGCTACAATGAGCAGTTCTTC
NA	TRBJ2-1	NA	14	TRBV9	CASSVGGGAFGVFF	NA
NA	TRBJ1-3	NA	14	TRBV28	CASSFKRNPNTIYF	TGTGCCAGCAGTTTTAAAAGAAATCCAAACACCATATATTTT
NA	TRBJ2-2	TRBD2	16	TRBV19	CASTSGRARRTGELFF	TGTGCCAGTACTAGCGGGAGGGCCAGGCGGACCGGGGAGCTGTTTTTT
NA	TRBJ1-2	TRBD1	15	TRBV27	CASRLRTGISYGYTF	TGTGCCAGCAGACTTAGGACAGGGATTAGCTATGGCTACACCTTC
NA	TRBJ2-1	TRBD2	14	TRBV6-6	CASSYTRLAHEQFF	TGTGCCAGCAGTTACACAAGACTAGCCCATGAGCAGTTCTTC